One and the same sample provided the 4 T cell receptor beta chains below, sequenced in a study of control samples from healthy donors and cancer patients. Using immunoSEQ multiplex PCR, the repertoire was profiled, and TCRdb retains in-frame clones only, with some absent. The sample contains 150,000 to 180,000 clones, over 90% of which appear only once. The sequencing sample was made of blood. These receptors were obtained from a man aged 50 or older in good health.

The chain recombines TRBV29-1 with TRBJ1-1; possibly TRBD1 for D (6 bases). CDR3 length equals 13 residues. V was pared by 3 bases and J by 9 bases, with 17 bases between. Germline V gene lookup returns CDR1 SQVTM and CDR2 ANQGSEA. CDR3 DNA sequence: TGCAGCGTTGACCCCGGGGGGGCGAAAAAAGCTTTCTTT. Protein: CSVDPGGAKKAFF.

The rearrangement uses TRBV9 and TRBJ2-7; 14 bases fit TRBD2. In germline, CDR1 is SGDLS, CDR2 YYNGEE. J lost 3 bases, V lost 4 bases, and 6 bases had no gene match. The CDR3 covers 16 residues. The CDR3 DNA follows: TGTGCCAGCAGCAAAGGGACTAGCGGGAGTCTCTACGAGCAGTACTTC. This gives the protein CASSKGTSGSLYEQYF.

This clone was counted once. The chain uses TRBV28 and TRBJ2-7, with D hard to call. The CDR3 has 11 residues. CDR1 and CDR2 (germline): MDHEN, SYDVKM. V was trimmed by 3 bases and J by 3 bases, leaving 3 bases between them. The CDR3 loop reads CASSLFYEQYF. The CDR3 DNA sequence: TGTGCCAGCAGTTTGTTCTACGAGCAGTACTTC.

The chain links TRBV5-1 to TRBJ2-3; 7 bases line up with TRBD2. Germline V gives CDR1 SGHRS, CDR2 YFSETQ. The CDR3 is 13 amino acids. V dropped 9 bases and J dropped 4; count of bases not matched to a gene: 8. The CDR3 bases are TGCGCCACCACGGGGGAGGGCCCAGATACGCAGTATTTT. It specifies CATTGEGPDTQYF.